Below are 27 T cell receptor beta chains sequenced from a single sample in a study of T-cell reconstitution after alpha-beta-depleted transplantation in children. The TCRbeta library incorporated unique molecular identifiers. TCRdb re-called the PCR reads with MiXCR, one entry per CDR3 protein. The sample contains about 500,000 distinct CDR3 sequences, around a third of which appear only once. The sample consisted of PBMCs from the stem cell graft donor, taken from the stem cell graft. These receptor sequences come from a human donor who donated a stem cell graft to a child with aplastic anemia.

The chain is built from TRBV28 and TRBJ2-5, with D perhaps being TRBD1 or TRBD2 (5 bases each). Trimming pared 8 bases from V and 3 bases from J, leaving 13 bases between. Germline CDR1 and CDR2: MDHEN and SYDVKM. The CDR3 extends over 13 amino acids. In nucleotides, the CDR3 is TGTGCCAGCGAGTCTCTGGGGGAAGAGACCCAGTACTTC. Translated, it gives CASESLGEETQYF.

CDR3 protein: CASSQDILTGGTYEQYV. CDR3 coding DNA: TGCGCCAGCAGCCAAGACATACTGACAGGGGGCACCTACGAGCAGTACGTC. The V and J genes are TRBV4-1 and TRBJ2-7; 10 nucleotides agree with TRBD1. This CDR3 contains 17 residues. Trimming cost V 0 bases and J 2 bases; bases outside gene matches: 7. Germline loops: CDR1 MGHRA, CDR2 YSYEKL.

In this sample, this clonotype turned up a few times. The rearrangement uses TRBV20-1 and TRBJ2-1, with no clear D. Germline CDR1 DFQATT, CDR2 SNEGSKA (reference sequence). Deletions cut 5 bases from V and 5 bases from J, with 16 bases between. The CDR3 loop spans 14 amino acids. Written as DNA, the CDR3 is TGCAGTGCTGTGCCCTTATCGGCGGACAATGAGCAGTTCTTC. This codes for CSAVPLSADNEQFF.

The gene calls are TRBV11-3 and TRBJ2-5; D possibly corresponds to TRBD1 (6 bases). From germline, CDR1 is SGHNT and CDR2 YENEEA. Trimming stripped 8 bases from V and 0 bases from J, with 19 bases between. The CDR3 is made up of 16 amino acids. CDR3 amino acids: CASLPRDTCYQETQYF. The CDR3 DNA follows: TGTGCCAGCCTCCCGAGGGACACTTGCTACCAAGAGACCCAGTACTTC.

The CDR3 DNA is TGTGCCAGCAGATCGGGAGGGTCCCTTAATCAGCCCCAGCATTTT. As protein: CASRSGGSLNQPQHF. This rearrangement joins TRBV28 to TRBJ1-5; D is unclear. Germline CDR1 is MDHEN and CDR2 is SYDVKM. This CDR3 spans 15 amino acids. The V end was cut by 6 bases, the J end by 4 bases, with 16 bases between.

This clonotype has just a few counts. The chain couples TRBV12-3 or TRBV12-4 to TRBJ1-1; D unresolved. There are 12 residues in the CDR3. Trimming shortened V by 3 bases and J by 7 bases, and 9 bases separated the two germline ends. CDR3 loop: CASSLGSDEAFF. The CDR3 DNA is TGTGCCAGCAGTTTGGGCAGCGATGAAGCTTTCTTT.

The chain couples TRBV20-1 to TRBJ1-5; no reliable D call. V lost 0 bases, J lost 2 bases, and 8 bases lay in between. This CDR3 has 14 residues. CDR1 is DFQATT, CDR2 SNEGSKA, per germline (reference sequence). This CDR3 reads CSARDDRRNQPQHF. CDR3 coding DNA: TGCAGTGCTAGAGATGATAGACGCAATCAGCCCCAGCATTTT.

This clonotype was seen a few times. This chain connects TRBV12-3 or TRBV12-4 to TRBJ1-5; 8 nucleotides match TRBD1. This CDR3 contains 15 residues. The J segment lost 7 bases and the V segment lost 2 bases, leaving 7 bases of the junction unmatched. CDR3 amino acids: CASSLHRGTEQPQHF. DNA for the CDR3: TGTGCCAGCAGTTTACACAGGGGGACGGAACAGCCCCAGCATTTT.

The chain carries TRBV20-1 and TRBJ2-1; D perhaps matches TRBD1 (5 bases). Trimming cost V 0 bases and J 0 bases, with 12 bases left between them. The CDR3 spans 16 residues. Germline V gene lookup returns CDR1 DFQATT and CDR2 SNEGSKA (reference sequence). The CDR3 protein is CSARDQGQGSYNEQFF. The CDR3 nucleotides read TGCAGTGCTAGAGATCAAGGGCAGGGCTCCTACAATGAGCAGTTCTTC.

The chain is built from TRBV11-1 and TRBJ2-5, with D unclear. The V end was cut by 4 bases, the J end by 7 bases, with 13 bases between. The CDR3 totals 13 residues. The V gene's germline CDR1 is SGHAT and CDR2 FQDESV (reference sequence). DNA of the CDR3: TGTGCCAGCAGCTCGCGAGCTGGTGGGACCCAGTACTTC. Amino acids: CASSSRAGGTQYF. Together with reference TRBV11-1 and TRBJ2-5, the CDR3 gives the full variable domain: EAEVAQSPRYKITEKSQAVAFWCDPISGHATLYWYRQILGQGPELLVQFQDESVVDDSQLPKDRFSAERLKGVDSTLKIQPAELGDSAMYLCASSSRAGGTQYFGPGTRLLVL.

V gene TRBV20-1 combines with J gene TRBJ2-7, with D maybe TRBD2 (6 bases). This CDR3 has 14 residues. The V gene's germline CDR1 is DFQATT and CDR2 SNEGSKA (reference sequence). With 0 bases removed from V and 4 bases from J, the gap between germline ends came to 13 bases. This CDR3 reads CSARDGGAVYEQYF. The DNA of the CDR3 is TGCAGTGCTAGAGACGGCGGGGCCGTTTACGAGCAGTACTTC.

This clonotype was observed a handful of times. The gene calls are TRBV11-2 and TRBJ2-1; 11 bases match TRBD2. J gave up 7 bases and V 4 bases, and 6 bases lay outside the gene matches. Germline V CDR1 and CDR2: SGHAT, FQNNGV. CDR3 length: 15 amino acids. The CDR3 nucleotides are TGTGCCAGCAGCTCTACTAGCGGGAGTCTTAATGAGCAGTTCTTC. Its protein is CASSSTSGSLNEQFF. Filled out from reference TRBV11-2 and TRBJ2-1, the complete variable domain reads EAGVAQSPRYKIIEKRQSVAFWCNPISGHATLYWYQQILGQGPKLLIQFQNNGVVDDSQLPKDRFSAERLKGVDSTLKIQPAKLEDSAVYLCASSSTSGSLNEQFFGPGTRLTVL.

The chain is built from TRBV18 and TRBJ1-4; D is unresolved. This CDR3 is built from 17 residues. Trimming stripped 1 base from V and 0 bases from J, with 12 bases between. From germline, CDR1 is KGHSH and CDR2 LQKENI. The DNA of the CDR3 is TGTGCCAGCTCACCACGGCCGGCCACTGCAACTAATGAAAAACTGTTTTTT. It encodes CASSPRPATATNEKLFF. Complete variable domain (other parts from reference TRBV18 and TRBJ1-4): NAGVMQNPRHLVRRRGQEARLRCSPMKGHSHVYWYRQLPEEGLKFMVYLQKENIIDESGMPKERFSAEFPKEGPSILRIQQVVRGDSAAYFCASSPRPATATNEKLFFGSGTQLSVL.

CDR3 DNA sequence: TGTGCCAGCAGCTTGGTAGACTATAATTCACCCCTCCACTTT. This gives the protein CASSLVDYNSPLHF. The rearrangement uses TRBV5-4 and TRBJ1-6; D not resolved. This CDR3 comprises 14 residues. V gave up 0 bases and J gave up 3 bases, with 4 bases separating them. CDR1 is SGHNT and CDR2 is YYREEE in the germline V gene (reference sequence).

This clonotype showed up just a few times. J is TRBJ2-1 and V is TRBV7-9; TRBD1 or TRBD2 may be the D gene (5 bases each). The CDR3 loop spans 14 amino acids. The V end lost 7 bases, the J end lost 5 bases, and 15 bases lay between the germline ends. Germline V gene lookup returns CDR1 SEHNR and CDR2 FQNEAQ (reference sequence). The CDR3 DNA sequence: TGTGCCAGCACCCTGGGGCTAGCCAACAATGAGCAGTTCTTC. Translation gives CASTLGLANNEQFF.

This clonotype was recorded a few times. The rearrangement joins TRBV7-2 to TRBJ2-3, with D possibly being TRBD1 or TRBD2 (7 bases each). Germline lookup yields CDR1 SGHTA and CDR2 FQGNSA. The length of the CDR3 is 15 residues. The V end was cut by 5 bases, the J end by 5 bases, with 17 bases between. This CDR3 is CASSLRGREGDTQYF. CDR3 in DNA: TGTGCCAGCAGCCTCAGGGGGAGGGAGGGAGATACGCAGTATTTT. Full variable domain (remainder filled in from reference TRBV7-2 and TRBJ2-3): GAGVSQSPSNKVTEKGKDVELRCDPISGHTALYWYRQSLGQGLEFLIYFQGNSAPDKSGLPSDRFSAERTGGSVSTLTIQRTQQEDSAVYLCASSLRGREGDTQYFGPGTRLTVL.

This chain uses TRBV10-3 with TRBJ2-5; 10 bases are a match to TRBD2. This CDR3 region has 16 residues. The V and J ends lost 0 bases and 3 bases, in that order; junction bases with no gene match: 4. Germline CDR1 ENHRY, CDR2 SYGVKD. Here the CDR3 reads CAISESLAGGEETQYF. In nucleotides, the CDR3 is TGTGCCATCAGTGAGTCGTTAGCGGGAGGAGAAGAGACCCAGTACTTC.

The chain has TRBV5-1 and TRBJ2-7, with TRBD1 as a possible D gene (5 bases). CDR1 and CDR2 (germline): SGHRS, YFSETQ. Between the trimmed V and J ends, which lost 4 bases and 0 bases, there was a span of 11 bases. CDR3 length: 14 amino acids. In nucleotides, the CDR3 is TGCGCCAGCAGCCCAAGGGGTAGCTCCTACGAGCAGTACGTC. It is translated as CASSPRGSSYEQYV.

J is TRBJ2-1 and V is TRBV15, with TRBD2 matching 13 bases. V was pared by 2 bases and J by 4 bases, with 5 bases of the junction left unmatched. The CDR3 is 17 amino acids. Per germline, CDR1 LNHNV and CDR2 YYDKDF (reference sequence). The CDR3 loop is CATSRTSGRVRYNEQFF. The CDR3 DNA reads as TGTGCCACCAGCAGAACTAGCGGGAGGGTAAGATACAATGAGCAGTTCTTC.

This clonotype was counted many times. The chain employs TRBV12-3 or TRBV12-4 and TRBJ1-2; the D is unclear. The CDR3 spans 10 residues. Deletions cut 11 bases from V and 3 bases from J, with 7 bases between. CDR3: CAYADYGYTF. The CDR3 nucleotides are TGTGCCTATGCGGACTATGGCTACACCTTC.

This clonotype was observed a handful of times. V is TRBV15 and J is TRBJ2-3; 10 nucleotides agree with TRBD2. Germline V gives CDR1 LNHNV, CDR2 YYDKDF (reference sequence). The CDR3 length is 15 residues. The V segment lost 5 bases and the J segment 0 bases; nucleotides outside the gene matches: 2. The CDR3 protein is CATSVSGRSTDTQYF. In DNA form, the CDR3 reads TGTGCCACCAGCGTTAGCGGGAGGAGCACAGATACGCAGTATTTT. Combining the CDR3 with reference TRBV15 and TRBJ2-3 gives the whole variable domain DAMVIQNPRYQVTQFGKPVTLSCSQTLNHNVMYWYQQKSSQAPKLLFHYYDKDFNNEADTPDNFQSRRPNTSFCFLDIRSPGLGDTAMYLCATSVSGRSTDTQYFGPGTRLTVL.

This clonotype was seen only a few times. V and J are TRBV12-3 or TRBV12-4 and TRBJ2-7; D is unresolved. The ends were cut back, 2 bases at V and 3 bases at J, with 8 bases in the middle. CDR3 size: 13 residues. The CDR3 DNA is TGTGCCAGCAGTTTACCCCCCAGCTACGAGCAGTACTTC. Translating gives CASSLPPSYEQYF.

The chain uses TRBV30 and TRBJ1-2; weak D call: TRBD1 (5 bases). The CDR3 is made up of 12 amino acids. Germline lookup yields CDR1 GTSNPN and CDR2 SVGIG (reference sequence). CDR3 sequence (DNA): TGTGCTCAGGGCGCCAGCAACTATGGCTACACCTTC. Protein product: CAQGASNYGYTF.

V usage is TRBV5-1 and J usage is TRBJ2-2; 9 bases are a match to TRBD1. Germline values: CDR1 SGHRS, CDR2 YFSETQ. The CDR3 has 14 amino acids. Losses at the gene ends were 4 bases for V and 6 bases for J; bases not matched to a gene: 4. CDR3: CASSRQGVAGELFF. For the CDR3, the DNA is TGCGCCAGCAGCAGACAGGGGGTCGCCGGGGAGCTGTTTTTT.

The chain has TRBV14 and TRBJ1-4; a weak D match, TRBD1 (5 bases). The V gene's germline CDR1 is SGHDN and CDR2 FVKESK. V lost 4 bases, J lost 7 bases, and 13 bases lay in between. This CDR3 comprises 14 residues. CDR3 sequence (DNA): TGTGCCAGCAGCCCCCCTTACGGGGGTGAAAAACTGTTTTTT. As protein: CASSPPYGGEKLFF.

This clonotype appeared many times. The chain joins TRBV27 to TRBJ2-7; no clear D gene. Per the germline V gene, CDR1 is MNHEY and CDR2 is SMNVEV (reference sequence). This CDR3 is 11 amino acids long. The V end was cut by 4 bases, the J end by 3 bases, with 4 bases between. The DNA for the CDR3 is TGTGCCAGCAGTTCCCTCTACGAGCAGTACTTC. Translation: CASSSLYEQYF.

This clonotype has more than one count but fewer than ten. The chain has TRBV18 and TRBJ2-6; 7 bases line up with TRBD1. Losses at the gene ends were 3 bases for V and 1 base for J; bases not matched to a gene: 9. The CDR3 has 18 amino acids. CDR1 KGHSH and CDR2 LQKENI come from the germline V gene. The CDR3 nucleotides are TGTGCCAGCTCACCCCAACCCGGGACAGCATCTGGGGCCAACGTCCTGACTTTC. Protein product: CASSPQPGTASGANVLTF.